These 18 T cell receptor beta chains were all obtained from the same sample, sequenced in a study of Graves' ophthalmopathy and Graves' hyperthyroidism. RNA transcripts provided the template for amplifying TCR beta CDR3 regions. HTBI-primed first-round RT-PCR preceded second-round multiplex PCR. TCRdb re-analysed the multiplex PCR reads in MiXCR, keeping a single row per CDR3 protein. The sample has 600,000 to 700,000 distinct CDR3 sequences, just over 40% seen once. Sequenced sample: peripheral blood. These receptor sequences come from an adult man with Graves' ophthalmopathy.

Notes on this clonotype: Germline is not matched at one junction end, which may reflect a read error. V and J are TRBV4-1 and TRBJ1-4; D remains unclear. Looked up from germline, CDR1 is MGHRA and CDR2 is YSYEKL. CDR3 length: 15 residues. The CDR3 region is CASSQPVTTNEELFF. For the CDR3, the DNA is TGCGCCAGCAGCCAACCGGTTACAACTAATGAAGAACTGTTTTTT.

About this clonotype: A much larger clone sits a single nucleotide away, making a read error possible. The chain recombines TRBV10-3 with TRBJ1-2, with a tentative D call TRBD1 (5 bases). The germline gives CDR1 ENHRY, CDR2 SYGVKD. The CDR3 extends over 13 amino acids. The ends were cut back, 6 bases at V and 4 bases at J, with 12 bases in the middle. DNA of the CDR3: TGTGCCATCAGGGTGGGACCGATCTATGGCTACACCTTC. This encodes CAIRVGPIYGYTF.

This chain uses TRBV10-3 with TRBJ1-5, with D uncertain. The CDR3 extends over 16 amino acids. Germline loops: CDR1 ENHRY, CDR2 SYGVKD. V was trimmed by 8 bases and J by 3 bases, leaving 20 bases between them. The CDR3 protein is CAISNRDRSFNQPQHF. CDR3 sequence (DNA): TGTGCCATCTCGAACAGAGATCGTAGTTTCAATCAGCCCCAGCATTTT.

The chain joins TRBV24-1 to TRBJ2-5; 11 bases fit TRBD2. Germline CDR1 is KGHDR and CDR2 is SFDVKD. V dropped 4 bases and J dropped 5; count of bases not matched to a gene: 8. The CDR3 is made up of 16 amino acids. The CDR3 reads CATSDTGTSGTETQYF. CDR3 coding DNA: TGTGCCACCAGTGACACCGGGACTAGCGGTACGGAGACCCAGTACTTC.

This clonotype appeared many times. The gene calls are TRBV25-1 and TRBJ2-7, with 7 bases identical to TRBD1. V lost 5 bases, J lost 2 bases, and 9 bases stayed unmatched. The CDR3 spans 15 residues. CDR1 and CDR2 (germline): MGHDK, SYGVNS. The CDR3: CASSRGIGTAYEQYF. CDR3 in DNA: TGTGCCAGCAGTCGCGGTATCGGGACAGCCTACGAGCAGTACTTC.

This clonotype came up many times. The genes are TRBV7-9 and TRBJ1-1; 7 positions match TRBD1. CDR3 length: 11 amino acids. Germline lookup yields CDR1 SEHNR and CDR2 FQNEAQ (reference sequence). Unmatched junction bases numbered 5, after V lost 5 bases and J lost 11 bases. The CDR3 coding sequence is TGTGCCAGCAGCCCAGGGGGTGAGGCTTTCTTT. Translation: CASSPGGEAFF.

This clonotype was counted many times. The chain carries TRBV5-8 and TRBJ1-1; 11 bases fit TRBD1. V lost 7 bases, J lost 4 bases, and 9 bases stayed unmatched. This CDR3 contains 15 residues. Germline-derived CDR1 and CDR2 are SGHTS and YDEGEE. In nucleotides, the CDR3 is TGTGCCAGCCCCCCTCCGGGACAGGGGGTCACTGAAGCTTTCTTT. As protein: CASPPPGQGVTEAFF.

This clonotype was counted at least ten times. This sequence joins TRBV20-1 and TRBJ2-7, with TRBD1 matching 8 bases. Germline values: CDR1 DFQATT, CDR2 SNEGSKA (reference sequence). The junction had 5 bases not matched to a gene; V was cut back by 6 bases and J by 1 base. The CDR3 is 13 amino acids. Here the CDR3 DNA reads TGCAGTGCCGGGACAGGAACTTCCTACGAGCAGTACTTC. Translated: CSAGTGTSYEQYF.

J is TRBJ1-6 and V is TRBV2; 8 bases agree with TRBD1. Trimming cost V 6 bases and J 6 bases; bases outside gene matches: 7. The CDR3 length is 15 residues. The V gene's germline CDR1 is SNHLY and CDR2 FYNNEI. The CDR3 sequence: CASRGGQDLNSPLHF. The CDR3 region has the DNA TGTGCCAGCAGGGGGGGACAGGACCTTAATTCACCCCTCCACTTT. The full variable domain, in which reference TRBV2 and TRBJ1-6 provide the parts outside the CDR3, is EPEVTQTPSHQVTQMGQEVILRCVPISNHLYFYWYRQILGQKVEFLVSFYNNEISEKSEIFDDQFSVERPDGSNFTLKIRSTKLEDSAMYFCASRGGQDLNSPLHFGNGTRLTVT.

This clonotype was seen at least ten times. The V gene is TRBV30, the J gene TRBJ2-2; TRBD1 might be the D (5 bases). Germline V CDR1 and CDR2: GTSNPN, SVGIG (reference sequence). The ends were cut back, 7 bases at V and 5 bases at J, with 8 bases in the middle. The CDR3 length is 11 residues. CDR3 protein: CALTVTGELFF. The CDR3 nucleotides are TGTGCCTTGACAGTTACCGGGGAGCTGTTTTTT.

There are a few counts of this clonotype. The chain is built from TRBV10-3 and TRBJ2-3; D may be TRBD2 (5 bases). V was shortened by 6 bases and J by 8 bases, with 12 bases between the two germline ends. The CDR3 is 12 amino acids. Germline V gives CDR1 ENHRY, CDR2 SYGVKD. In DNA, the CDR3 is TGTGCCATCAGGGCGTCGGGGTCTACGCAGTATTTT. As protein: CAIRASGSTQYF.

This clonotype was detected many times. This sequence joins TRBV7-9 and TRBJ1-1; D is unclear. The length of the CDR3 is 14 residues. Trimming took 5 bases from V and 1 from J, leaving 11 bases between them. Germline V CDR1 and CDR2: SEHNR, FQNEAQ (reference sequence). CDR3 coding DNA: TGTGCCAGCAGCCCACAAACAGCGAACACTGAAGCTTTCTTT. This sequence encodes CASSPQTANTEAFF. Full variable domain (remainder filled in from reference TRBV7-9 and TRBJ1-1): DTGVSQNPRHKITKRGQNVTFRCDPISEHNRLYWYRQTLGQGPEFLTYFQNEAQLEKSRLLSDRFSAERPKGSFSTLEIQRTEQGDSAMYLCASSPQTANTEAFFGQGTRLTVV.

The rearrangement uses TRBV7-8 and TRBJ2-6; D call uncertain. CDR3 length equals 15 residues. V lost 5 bases and J 8 bases, leaving 16 bases between the germline ends. The germline CDR1 and CDR2 sequences are SGHVS and FQNEAQ. This chain's CDR3 is CASSQDDEDTNVLTF. The CDR3 DNA sequence: TGTGCCAGCAGCCAAGATGATGAAGACACCAACGTCCTGACTTTC.

As regards this clonotype: Possible read error: a much larger clone is one base away. The CDR3 carries no conserved terminal phenylalanine or tryptophan, so it likely arises from a read error. The J gene is TRBJ1-6, the V gene TRBV11-2, with D uncertain. Germline loops: CDR1 SGHAT, CDR2 FQNNGV. The CDR3 covers 13 residues. Between the trimmed V and J ends, which lost 0 bases and 10 bases, there was a span of 7 bases. The DNA for the CDR3 is TGTGCCAGCAGCTTAGATATCGGGTCACCCCTCCACCTT. Residues: CASSLDIGSPLHL.

This clonotype was seen a few times. The rearrangement joins TRBV20-1 to TRBJ1-3; 9 bases fit TRBD1. The CDR3 is made up of 16 amino acids. Germline CDR1 is DFQATT and CDR2 is SNEGSKA (reference sequence). After removal of 6 bases from V and 0 bases from J, the junction contained 9 bases not matched to a gene. CDR3 amino acids: CSALRDRATSGNTIYF. Here the CDR3 DNA reads TGCAGTGCCCTACGGGACAGGGCTACCTCTGGAAACACCATATATTTT.

The chain couples TRBV6-6 to TRBJ2-7; tentative D call: TRBD1 (7 bases). Trimming removed 2 bases from V and 0 bases from J, with 11 bases in between. The CDR3 has 15 residues. Germline CDR1 is MNHNY and CDR2 is SVGAGI (reference sequence). The CDR3 DNA is TGTGCCAGCAGTTACACAGGGGACTCCTCCTACGAGCAGTACTTC. It specifies CASSYTGDSSYEQYF.

This chain uses TRBV6-6 with TRBJ1-5, with a weak D call TRBD1 (5 bases). Germline V gives CDR1 MNHNY, CDR2 SVGAGI (reference sequence). The CDR3 totals 13 residues. Between the trimmed V and J ends, which lost 2 bases and 8 bases, there was a span of 10 bases. The DNA of the CDR3 is TGTGCCAGCAGTTACAGACAGAAGGAGCCCCAGCATTTT. Encoded protein: CASSYRQKEPQHF.

This clonotype was picked up a small number of times. V and J are TRBV25-1 and TRBJ2-3; the D is unclear. Trimming took 5 bases from V and 1 from J, leaving 10 bases between them. This CDR3 region has 14 residues. CDR1 MGHDK and CDR2 SYGVNS come from the germline V gene. CDR3 nucleotide sequence: TGTGCCAGCAGTCTAGATGGGCGCACAGATACGCAGTATTTT. It encodes CASSLDGRTDTQYF.